The rows below give T cell receptor beta chains drawn from one sample of a study of CD8 T cells in ankylosing spondylitis. MiXCR, run by TCRdb on the 5' RACE reads, gives a single entry per CDR3 protein. The sample has 250,000 to 300,000 distinct CDR3 sequences, over 15% seen once; the top ten hold 7.5% to 9%. The material sequenced was blood, either unsorted or a sorted T cell fraction (not recorded which). The receptors were gathered from a male donor with ankylosing spondylitis or in good health (not recorded which). CDR3s include the opening cysteine and the closing phenylalanine or tryptophan. D genes are given only for firm matches. Size values are once, few and many counts, or a class for expanded clones, and some rows have none.

v_call d_call clone_size cdr3_aa
TRBV5-1 - - CASSFESQFKAFF
TRBV27 - few CASSLKGSQGTGELFF
TRBV29-1 TRBD2 - CSVEETAGGPGTGELFF
TRBV12-3/TRBV12-4 - few CASSQDSNSNQPQHF
TRBV2 TRBD1 few CASSGDRSLITNEKLFF
TRBV10-3 TRBD2 few CAIKGGGADEQFF
TRBV24-1 TRBD2 - CATSELAGSEQFF
TRBV20-1 - - CSPDIVRYEQFF
TRBV29-1 - many CSVGVRGEETQYF
TRBV7-8 TRBD1 few CASSPTGQGDTEAFF
TRBV5-1 TRBD2 few CASSLELAVGSGQAFF
TRBV20-1 TRBD2 - CSAKFTSGTDTQYF
TRBV7-7 - - CASSLSGPRTAGELFF
TRBV5-3 - - CARSAHPATNEKLFF
TRBV7-9 - few CASTSVGGQETQYF